This T cell receptor beta chain was sequenced in a study of cytomegalovirus exposure and HLA in healthy donors. CDR3 length: 16 residues. V dropped 4 bases and J dropped 7 bases, with 20 bases sitting between them. CDR1 is SGHVS and CDR2 is FQNEAQ in the germline V gene. For this clone: Its antigen is unknown.

A multiplex PCR was run with 60 Vbeta primers and 13 Jbeta primers. The data were produced by immunoSEQ multiplex PCR, yet TCRdb's version contains in-frame clones alone and is incomplete. The profile shows about 120,000 clones, approximately 80% of them singletons. Study results and limitations: 87-base-pair reads could not separate some V segments, including TRBV6-2 and TRBV6-3. Upon later analysis, HLA-associated TCR beta chains proved more clonally expanded than other, equally common chains. The study flagged roughly 150 TCR beta chains as cytomegalovirus-associated. A missense variant in DCLRE1C was later tied to TCR beta V- and J-gene trimming.

The TCR was taken from a woman in her twenties or thirties in good health and CMV-seronegative. The J gene is TRBJ1-3, the V gene TRBV7-8, with D uncertain. Sequenced: PBMCs. The CDR3 is CASSSRRHSMENTIYF. The CDR3 region has the DNA TGTGCCAGCAGCTCGAGGAGGCATTCGATGGAGAACACCATATATTTT. Supplemented by reference TRBV7-8 and TRBJ1-3, the full variable domain reads GAGVSQSPRYKVAKRGQDVALRCDPISGHVSLFWYQQALGQGPEFLTYFQNEAQLDKSGLPSDRFFAERPEGSVSTLKIQRTQQEDSAVYLCASSSRRHSMENTIYFGEGSWLTVV.